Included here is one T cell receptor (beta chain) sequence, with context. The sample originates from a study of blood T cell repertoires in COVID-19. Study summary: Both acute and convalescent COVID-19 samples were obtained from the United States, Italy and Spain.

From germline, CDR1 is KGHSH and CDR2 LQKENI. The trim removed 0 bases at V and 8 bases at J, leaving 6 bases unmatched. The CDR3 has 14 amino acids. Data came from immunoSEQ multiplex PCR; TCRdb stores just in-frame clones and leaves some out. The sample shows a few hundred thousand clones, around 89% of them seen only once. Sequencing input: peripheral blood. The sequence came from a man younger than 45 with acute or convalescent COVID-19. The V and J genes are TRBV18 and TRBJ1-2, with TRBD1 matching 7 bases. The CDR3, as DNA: TGTGCCAGCTCACCACCAGGGGACAGAAGGGGCTACACCTTC. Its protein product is CASSPPGDRRGYTF. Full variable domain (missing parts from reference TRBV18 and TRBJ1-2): NAGVMQNPRHLVRRRGQEARLRCSPMKGHSHVYWYRQLPEEGLKFMVYLQKENIIDESGMPKERFSAEFPKEGPSILRIQQVVRGDSAAYFCASSPPGDRRGYTFGSGTRLTVV.